Shown below are 10 T cell receptor beta chains from a single sample sequenced in a study of Graves' ophthalmopathy and Graves' hyperthyroidism. From RNA, the CDR3 regions of TCR beta chains were amplified and sequenced. The library came from an HTBI-primed first-round RT-PCR and a second-round multiplex PCR. TCRdb re-called the multiplex PCR reads with MiXCR, one entry per CDR3 protein. The table has about 370,000 distinct CDR3 sequences, roughly a sixth seen once; the top ten hold 2% to 3%. Sequenced material: peripheral blood. The source of these receptors is an adult woman with stable Graves' hyperthyroidism.

The table lists this clonotype with many counts. The rearrangement joins TRBV27 to TRBJ1-1; D remains unclear. Looked up from germline, CDR1 is MNHEY and CDR2 is SMNVEV (reference sequence). The CDR3 spans 16 residues. Trimming left V 10 bases short and J 0 bases short, with 21 bases between. As DNA, the CDR3 is TGTGCCACCGAGAGGATTATAGATGGGGTGAACACTGAAGCTTTCTTT. Its protein product is CATERIIDGVNTEAFF.

This clonotype was observed at least ten times. The CDR3 coding sequence is TGTGCCAGTACCCCGGGGCCTGGCAATCAGCCCCAGCATTTT. It specifies CASTPGPGNQPQHF. V usage is TRBV19 and J usage is TRBJ1-5; D may be TRBD1 (5 bases). Trimming pared 7 bases from V and 2 bases from J, leaving 12 bases between. CDR1 LNHDA and CDR2 SQIVND come from the germline V gene (reference sequence). CDR3 length: 14 amino acids.

At least ten counts were recorded for this clonotype. The chain combines TRBV6-1 with TRBJ2-2; 11 bases line up with TRBD2. Germline CDR1 and CDR2: MNHNS and SASEGT. The CDR3 runs to 16 residues. Trimming cost V 3 bases and J 5 bases; bases outside gene matches: 5. This CDR3 is CASSDAGTSGTGELFF. In nucleotides, the CDR3 is TGTGCCAGCAGTGACGCCGGGACTAGCGGAACCGGGGAGCTGTTTTTT.

Ten or more counts support this clonotype. At one of its ends the junction is not consistent with the germline gene, which may arise from a read error. V is TRBV2 and J is TRBJ1-5; tentative D call: TRBD1 (6 bases). The CDR3 has 14 residues. CDR1 and CDR2 from the germline V gene are SNHLY and FYNNEI. Written as DNA, the CDR3 is TGTGCCAGCAGGGGACTCCGGGACAATCAGCCCCGGCATTTT. As protein: CASRGLRDNQPRHF.

The sample holds one count of this clonotype. This rearrangement joins TRBV6-2 or TRBV6-3 to TRBJ2-7; a weak D match, TRBD2 (5 bases). Trimming cost V 8 bases and J 3 bases, with 14 bases left between them. Germline assignment: CDR1 MNHEY and CDR2 SVGEGT. The CDR3 extends over 13 amino acids. DNA for the CDR3: TGTGCCAGCTCGGCTAGCTATAACTACGAGCAGTACGTC. Translation: CASSASYNYEQYV.

The chain is built from TRBV30 and TRBJ1-1; D unclear. V lost 5 bases and J 8 bases, leaving 12 bases between the germline ends. Germline-derived CDR1 and CDR2 are GTSNPN and SVGIG (reference sequence). The CDR3 consists of 11 residues. The chain's CDR3 is CAWAKLTEAFF. Written as DNA, the CDR3 is TGTGCCTGGGCCAAACTAACGGAAGCTTTCTTT. The full variable domain, in which reference TRBV30 and TRBJ1-1 provide the parts outside the CDR3, is SQTIHQWPATLVQPVGSPLSLECTVEGTSNPNLYWYRQAAGRGLQLLFYSVGIGQISSEVPQNLSASRPQDRQFILSSKKLLLSDSGFYLCAWAKLTEAFFGQGTRLTVV.

The CDR3 sequence: CASSPGLAGQSYEQYF. In DNA form, the CDR3 reads TGTGCCAGCAGTCCGGGACTAGCGGGTCAATCCTACGAGCAGTACTTC. The chain links TRBV12-3 or TRBV12-4 to TRBJ2-7, with 12 bases lining up with TRBD2. The CDR3 is made up of 16 amino acids. After removal of 5 bases from V and 1 base from J, the junction contained 6 bases not matched to a gene.

This clonotype was picked up many times. The rearrangement links TRBV6-5 to TRBJ2-7, with 7 nucleotides matching TRBD1. The CDR3 totals 16 residues. The germline V gene encodes CDR1 MNHEY and CDR2 SVGAGI. Losses at the gene ends were 6 bases for V and 0 bases for J; bases not matched to a gene: 11. The CDR3 is CASSPPGTASSYEQYF. In DNA form, the CDR3 reads TGTGCCAGCAGCCCCCCCGGGACAGCGAGCTCCTACGAGCAGTACTTC.

The chain couples TRBV5-1 to TRBJ2-7; D could derive from TRBD1 or TRBD2 (5 bases each). The V end was cut by 3 bases, the J end by 5 bases, with 18 bases between. CDR1 SGHRS and CDR2 YFSETQ come from the germline V gene. The CDR3 has 15 residues. The CDR3 region is CASSWATGPPNEQYF. CDR3 bases: TGCGCCAGCAGCTGGGCGACGGGGCCCCCAAACGAGCAGTACTTC.

This clonotype has at least ten counts. The chain carries TRBV6-1 and TRBJ2-7; 7 bases agree with TRBD1. Germline V gives CDR1 MNHNS, CDR2 SASEGT. CDR3 length equals 14 residues. V shed 5 bases, J shed 3 bases, and the junction held 7 bases outside the gene matches. CDR3 in amino acids: CASSPRQGIYEQYF. DNA of the CDR3: TGTGCCAGCAGTCCCAGACAGGGTATCTACGAGCAGTACTTC.